The 19 T cell receptor beta chains given below trace back to one sample, sequenced in a study of human T cells and chemical hapten exposure (dated by TCRdb to the early 2020s). The library was made by RACE. Sequencing was performed on a NextSeq 500. TCRdb reanalyzed the raw reads on its own, using fastp at Q25 for trimming and MiXCR for clone calling, and kept in-frame beta chains. Each record represents a unique CDR3 protein, reported with the most common genes and DNA among its rows. The sample table lists about 69,000 distinct CDR3 sequences, around 10% of them with a count of one. 6.8% of the sample belongs to the ten largest clones. Reading the label with the study, this specimen's time point is: patch test 2, 6 weeks after DPC sensitization. The intended sense of this specimen's treatment or condition label: therapeutic diphenylcyclopropenone sensitization with weekly scalp DPC. The sample in question was whole blood, obtained in connection with sensitization to the hapten diphenylcyclopropenone (DPC). The source is a woman in her forties or fifties with alopecia areata. Some clones in this sample may be carry-over from other donors' samples.

V is TRBV10-3 and J is TRBJ2-3; D possibly uses TRBD1 or TRBD2 (6 bases each). V lost 10 bases, J lost 4 bases, and 15 bases lay in between. The CDR3 has 13 residues. Germline assignment: CDR1 ENHRY and CDR2 SYGVKD. The chain's CDR3 is CASRARGADTQYF. CDR3 in DNA: TGTGCCAGCAGGGCTAGGGGGGCAGATACGCAGTATTTT.

This clonotype showed up many times. The chain combines TRBV9 with TRBJ1-2; D ambiguous. The germline V and J ends were trimmed by 0 bases and 5 bases, with 14 bases remaining between them. Germline assignment: CDR1 SGDLS and CDR2 YYNGEE. This CDR3 has 15 amino acids. CDR3: CASSVDASANYGYTF. In DNA form, the CDR3 reads TGTGCCAGCAGCGTAGATGCCAGCGCCAATTATGGCTACACCTTC.

This clonotype was observed at least ten times. The V gene is TRBV29-1, the J gene TRBJ2-7, with 8 bases lining up with TRBD1. The ends lost 4 bases at V and 6 bases at J; junction bases unmatched: 5. The CDR3 spans 12 residues. Germline CDR1 and CDR2: SQVTM and ANQGSEA. In DNA form, the CDR3 reads TGCAGCGTTGCGGCAGGGGGCAGCGAGCAGTACTTC. Translated, it gives CSVAAGGSEQYF.

At least ten counts were recorded for this clonotype. V is TRBV7-9 and J is TRBJ2-1; the D gene could be TRBD1 or TRBD2 (6 bases each). The germline CDR1 and CDR2 sequences are SEHNR and FQNEAQ (reference sequence). Between the trimmed V and J ends, which lost 1 base and 0 bases, there was a span of 22 bases. CDR3 length equals 20 residues. The CDR3 DNA sequence: TGTGCCAGCAGCTTAGTTTCTTGGGGGGCGCACGGATACTCCTACAATGAGCAGTTCTTC. This translates into CASSLVSWGAHGYSYNEQFF.

This clonotype showed up many times. The genes are TRBV29-1 and TRBJ1-1, with D unclear. V dropped 5 bases and J dropped 1 base, with 8 bases sitting between them. The CDR3 contains 12 residues. CDR1 and CDR2 from the germline V gene are SQVTM and ANQGSEA. In DNA form, the CDR3 reads TGCAGCGTTTTTGAGGGGAACACTGAAGCTTTCTTT. It translates to CSVFEGNTEAFF.

This clonotype was observed a handful of times. V usage is TRBV6-6 and J usage is TRBJ2-3; no clear D. The CDR3 loop spans 14 amino acids. CDR1 and CDR2 from the germline V gene are MNHNY and SVGAGI (reference sequence). Trimming shortened V by 4 bases and J by 4 bases, and 12 bases separated the two germline ends. The DNA of the CDR3 is TGTGCCAGCAGTTCCCTTCGTGGGGCAGATACGCAGTATTTT. Translation: CASSSLRGADTQYF.

This clonotype came up a few times. The chain couples TRBV6-5 to TRBJ1-6; D is ambiguous. The CDR3 is 15 residues long. Deletions cut 5 bases from V and 1 base from J, with 9 bases between. The germline V gene encodes CDR1 MNHEY and CDR2 SVGAGI. The CDR3 sequence: CASSIRVSYNSPLHF. In DNA, the CDR3 is TGTGCCAGCAGTATAAGGGTTTCCTATAATTCACCCCTCCACTTT.

This clonotype counts as medium-sized (0.01 to 0.1%). The rearrangement links TRBV29-1 to TRBJ2-1; D gene uncertain. This CDR3 comprises 16 residues. Trimming took off 0 bases at V and 4 bases at J, with 16 bases between the two ends. In germline, CDR1 is SQVTM, CDR2 ANQGSEA. The CDR3 DNA reads as TGCAGCGTTGAAGATCGATGGACCTCCAATTACAATGAGCAGTTCTTC. Translation gives CSVEDRWTSNYNEQFF.

The rearrangement joins TRBV9 to TRBJ2-1, with 8 positions matching TRBD2. V dropped 5 bases and J dropped 0; count of bases not matched to a gene: 7. The CDR3 loop spans 16 amino acids. Germline lookup yields CDR1 SGDLS and CDR2 YYNGEE. The CDR3 reads CASSILAGGSYNEQFF. The DNA for the CDR3 is TGTGCCAGCAGTATTCTAGCGGGCGGCTCCTACAATGAGCAGTTCTTC.

The V call is TRBV15, the J call TRBJ2-1, with D perhaps being TRBD1 or TRBD2 (5 bases each). V was trimmed by 4 bases and J by 9 bases, leaving 19 bases between them. Germline V CDR1 and CDR2: LNHNV, YYDKDF (reference sequence). The CDR3 totals 15 residues. The CDR3 sequence is CATSKRGAGGREQFF. The DNA for the CDR3 is TGTGCCACCAGCAAGCGAGGGGCTGGGGGTCGTGAGCAGTTCTTC.

The rearrangement joins TRBV11-1 to TRBJ2-2; TRBD2 is a possible D gene (5 bases). Trimming took off 1 base at V and 1 base at J, with 7 bases between the two ends. The CDR3 is made up of 15 amino acids. Germline assignment: CDR1 SGHAT and CDR2 FQDESV (reference sequence). The CDR3 sequence: CASSLVGVNTGELFF. The DNA of the CDR3 is TGTGCCAGCAGCTTAGTGGGAGTGAACACCGGGGAGCTGTTTTTT. Variable domain in full (rest from reference TRBV11-1 and TRBJ2-2): EAEVAQSPRYKITEKSQAVAFWCDPISGHATLYWYRQILGQGPELLVQFQDESVVDDSQLPKDRFSAERLKGVDSTLKIQPAELGDSAMYLCASSLVGVNTGELFFGEGSRLTVL.

This clonotype occurred many times. The chain has TRBV3-1 and TRBJ2-7, with D perhaps being TRBD1 or TRBD2 (5 bases each). Per germline, CDR1 LGHDT and CDR2 YNNKEL (reference sequence). This CDR3 comprises 13 residues. Trimming cost V 8 bases and J 6 bases, with 17 bases left between them. Here the CDR3 DNA reads TGTGCCAGCGGGGGACCCCGAACCGCCGAGCAGTACTTC. It is translated as CASGGPRTAEQYF.

V is TRBV28 and J is TRBJ1-1; possibly TRBD1 for D (5 bases). Trimming shortened V by 6 bases and J by 4 bases, and 12 bases separated the two germline ends. Germline assignment: CDR1 MDHEN and CDR2 SYDVKM. The CDR3 spans 13 residues. The CDR3 loop is CASRGTGFTEAFF. The CDR3 region has the DNA TGTGCCAGCAGGGGCACAGGTTTCACTGAAGCTTTCTTT.

This clonotype was counted between two and nine times. CDR3 sequence reads: CASSRDLARKFF. DNA of the CDR3: TGTGCCAGCAGCCGGGACCTGGCTAGAAAGTTCTTC. The chain joins TRBV28 to TRBJ2-1; D may be TRBD1 or TRBD2 (5 bases each). V lost 6 bases and J lost 14, with 17 bases in between. This CDR3 has 12 residues. Per the germline V gene, CDR1 is MDHEN and CDR2 is SYDVKM.

In its sample, this clonotype was seen many times. The chain links TRBV7-9 to TRBJ2-3; D not resolved. The CDR3 length is 14 residues. Germline-derived CDR1 and CDR2 are SEHNR and FQNEAQ (reference sequence). V was shortened by 4 bases and J by 4 bases, with 12 bases between the two germline ends. The CDR3 region is CASSSPNQADTQYF. The CDR3 region has the DNA TGTGCCAGCAGCTCGCCCAACCAGGCAGATACGCAGTATTTT.

This clonotype appeared many times. The rearrangement uses TRBV7-9 and TRBJ2-3; 10 bases map to TRBD2. CDR3 length: 21 amino acids. Germline CDR1 reads SEHNR; CDR2 reads FQNEAQ (reference sequence). V shed 3 bases, J shed 4 bases, and the junction held 22 bases outside the gene matches. The CDR3 is CASSFLTNLSILAGVADTQYF. The DNA of the CDR3 is TGTGCCAGCAGCTTTCTAACGAACCTCTCAATCCTAGCGGGAGTTGCAGATACGCAGTATTTT.

This clonotype was found many times. The rearrangement joins TRBV6-2 or TRBV6-3 to TRBJ1-1; D gene unclear. This CDR3 has 14 amino acids. Trimming removed 0 bases at V and 1 base at J, with 6 bases between. CDR1 MNHEY and CDR2 SVGEGT come from the germline V gene. DNA for the CDR3: TGTGCCAGCAGTTACTCGGGGAAGAACACTGAAGCTTTCTTT. This codes for CASSYSGKNTEAFF.

This clonotype was observed at least ten times. V usage is TRBV28 and J usage is TRBJ2-5, with D uncertain. The CDR3 length is 11 residues. V was shortened by 5 bases and J by 4 bases, with 5 bases between the two germline ends. CDR1 is MDHEN and CDR2 is SYDVKM in the germline V gene. CDR3 DNA: TGTGCCAGCAGTACCTCAGAGACCCAGTACTTC. Translating gives CASSTSETQYF. Combining the CDR3 with reference TRBV28 and TRBJ2-5 gives the whole variable domain DVKVTQSSRYLVKRTGEKVFLECVQDMDHENMFWYRQDPGLGLRLIYFSYDVKMKEKGDIPEGYSVSREKKERFSLILESASTNQTSMYLCASSTSETQYFGPGTRLLVL.

The rearrangement links TRBV29-1 to TRBJ2-5; 7 nucleotides align to TRBD2. The J segment lost 4 bases and the V segment lost 7 bases, leaving 6 bases of the junction unmatched. The CDR3 length is 12 residues. Germline-derived CDR1 and CDR2 are SQVTM and ANQGSEA. CDR3 nucleotide sequence: TGCAGCGGCAAACTAGCGCCAGAGACCCAGTACTTC. This translates into CSGKLAPETQYF.